Shown below are 2 T cell receptor beta chains from a single sample sequenced in a study of T cells in Graves' hyperthyroidism and ophthalmopathy. Authors of the study amplified TCR beta CDR3 regions from RNA transcripts. An initial round of RT-PCR targeting the TCR CDR3 relied on the HTBI primer set. One entry per CDR3 protein, called by TCRdb with MiXCR from the multiplex PCR reads. The data contain some 490,000 distinct CDR3 sequences, under 25% of them singletons. Sequenced: blood. These receptor sequences come from a woman in her 70s with Graves' ophthalmopathy.

Only a few counts were recorded for this clonotype. V is TRBV6-4 and J is TRBJ2-2; 7 bases line up with TRBD2. V shed 5 bases and J 1 base; nucleotides not matched to a gene: 16. This CDR3 has 19 residues. Germline assignment: CDR1 MRHNA and CDR2 SNTAGT. The CDR3 sequence is CASSQTPLRASGNTGELFF. CDR3 sequence (DNA): TGTGCCAGCAGTCAGACGCCCCTTCGGGCTAGCGGGAACACCGGGGAGCTGTTTTTT.

There are many counts of this clonotype. The chain combines TRBV12-3 or TRBV12-4 with TRBJ1-2; D might be TRBD1 (5 bases). V was shortened by 4 bases and J by 6 bases, with 9 bases between the two germline ends. The CDR3 consists of 12 residues. DNA for the CDR3: TGTGCCAGCAGTTCCGGGGGAGATGGCTACACCTTC. Protein product: CASSSGGDGYTF.